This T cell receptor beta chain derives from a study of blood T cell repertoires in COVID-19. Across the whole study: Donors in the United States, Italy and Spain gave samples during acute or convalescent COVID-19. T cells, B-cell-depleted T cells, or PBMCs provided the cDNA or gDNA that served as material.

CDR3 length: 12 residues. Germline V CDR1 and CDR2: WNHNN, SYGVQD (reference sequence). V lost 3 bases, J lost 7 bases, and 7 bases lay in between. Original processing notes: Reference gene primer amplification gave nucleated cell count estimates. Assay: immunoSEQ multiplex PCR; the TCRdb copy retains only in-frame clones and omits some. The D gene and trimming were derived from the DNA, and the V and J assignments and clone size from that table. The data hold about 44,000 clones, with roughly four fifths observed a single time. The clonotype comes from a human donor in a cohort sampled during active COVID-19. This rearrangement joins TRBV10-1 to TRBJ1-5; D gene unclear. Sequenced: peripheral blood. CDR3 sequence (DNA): TGCGCCAGCAGTGATCGAGAACAGCCCCAGCATTTT. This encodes CASSDREQPQHF.